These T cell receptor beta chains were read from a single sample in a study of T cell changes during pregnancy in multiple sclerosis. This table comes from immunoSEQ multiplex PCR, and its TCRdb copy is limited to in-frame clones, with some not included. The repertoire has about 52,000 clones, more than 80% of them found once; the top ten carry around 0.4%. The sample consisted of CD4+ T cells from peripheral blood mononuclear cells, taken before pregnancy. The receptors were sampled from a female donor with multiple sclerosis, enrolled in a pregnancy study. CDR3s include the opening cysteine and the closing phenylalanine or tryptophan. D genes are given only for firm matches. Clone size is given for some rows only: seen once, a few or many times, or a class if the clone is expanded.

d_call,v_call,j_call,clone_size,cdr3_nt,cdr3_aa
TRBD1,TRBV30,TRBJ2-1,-,TGTGCCTGGAGTCCGACCAGGGGGCAGGCCAATGAGCAGTTCTTC,CAWSPTRGQANEQFF
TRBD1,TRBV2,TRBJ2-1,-,TGTGCCAGCAGTCGGACAGGGGGCTCCTACAATGAGCAGTTCTTC,CASSRTGGSYNEQFF
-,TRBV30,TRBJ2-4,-,TGTGCCTGGGGGGGCAACATTCAGTACTTC,CAWGGNIQYF
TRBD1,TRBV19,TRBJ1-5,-,TGTGCCAGTAGTGTGACAGGGGCCAATCAGCCCCAGCATTTT,CASSVTGANQPQHF
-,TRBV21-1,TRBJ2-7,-,TGTGCCAGCAGCACTGGGGGGGGCGGGTCGGGGCAGTACTTC,CASSTGGGGSGQYF
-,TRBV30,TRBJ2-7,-,TGTGCCTGGAGTGCGGCGGGGACCTACGAGCAGTACTTC,CAWSAAGTYEQYF
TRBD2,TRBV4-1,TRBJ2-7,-,TGCGCCAGCAGCCCCGGACGGGGACTAGCGGAGGACTACGAGCAGTACTTC,CASSPGRGLAEDYEQYF
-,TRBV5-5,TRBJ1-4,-,TGTGCCAGCAGCTTGGGAGTAGGAGGGGCGGATGAAAAACTGTTTTTT,CASSLGVGGADEKLFF
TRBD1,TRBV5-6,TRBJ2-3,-,TGTGCCAGCAGCTTTGGGACAGGCGTCACAGATACGCAGTATTTT,CASSFGTGVTDTQYF
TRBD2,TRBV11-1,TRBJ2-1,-,TGTGCCAGCAGCTTACTCGGGAGGGGTTACAATGAGCAGTTCTTC,CASSLLGRGYNEQFF
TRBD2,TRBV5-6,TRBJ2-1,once,TGTGCCAGCAGCCCTAGACTAGCGGGACGTTACAATGAGCAGTTCTTC,CASSPRLAGRYNEQFF
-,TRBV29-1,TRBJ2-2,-,TGCAGCGCAAACAGGGTGAACACCGGGGAGCTGTTTTTT,CSANRVNTGELFF
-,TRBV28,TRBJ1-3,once,TGTGCCAGCTTGGACAGAAGCTCTGGAAACACCATATATTTT,CASLDRSSGNTIYF
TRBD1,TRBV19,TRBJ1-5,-,TGTGCCAGTAGGGGGACAGGGAATGGGGAGCCCCAGCATTTT,CASRGTGNGEPQHF
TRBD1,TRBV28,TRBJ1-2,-,TGTGCCAGCAGTTCCTTGGGACAGGGGCCCCATGGCTACACCTTC,CASSSLGQGPHGYTF
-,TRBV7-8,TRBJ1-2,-,TGTGCCAGCAGCTTAGGACCGGGATACTATGGCTACACCTTC,CASSLGPGYYGYTF
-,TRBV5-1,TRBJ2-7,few,TGCGCCAGCAGCTTGGAGGGGGGCGGGAGCTTGGTGCGCGAGCAGTACTTC,CASSLEGGGSLVREQYF
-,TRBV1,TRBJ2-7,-,TGCACCAGCACCGTTATAGGGCCACTAGCGGGAGTGGGCGAGCAGTACTTC,CTSTVIGPLAGVGEQYF
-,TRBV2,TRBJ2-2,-,TGTGCCAGCTGTCTCGTCGTTACCGGGGAGCTGTTTTTT,CASCLVVTGELFF
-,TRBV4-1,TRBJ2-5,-,TGCGCCAGCAGCCAAGGCACTCTAGAGACCCAGTACTTC,CASSQGTLETQYF
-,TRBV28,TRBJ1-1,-,TGTGCCAGCAGTCCCAGGATGAACACTGAAGCTTTCTTT,CASSPRMNTEAFF
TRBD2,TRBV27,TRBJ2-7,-,TGTGCCAGCAGTTTGGAAGGGAGGGGAGTAAGCTACGAGCAGTACTTC,CASSLEGRGVSYEQYF
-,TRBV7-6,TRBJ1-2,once,TGTGCCAGCAGCTTAGATGAGGGAATCTATGGCTACACCTTC,CASSLDEGIYGYTF
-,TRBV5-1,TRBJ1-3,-,TGCGCCAGCAGCTTGACAGGGTTCTCTGGAAACACCATATATTTT,CASSLTGFSGNTIYF
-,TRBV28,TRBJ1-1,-,TGTGCCAGCAGTTTATTCCAGGGTTCCGGCACTGAAGCTTTCTTT,CASSLFQGSGTEAFF
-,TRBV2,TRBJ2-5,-,TGTGCCAGCAGAGTCCAGGGAACCTGGGGGACCCAGTACTTC,CASRVQGTWGTQYF
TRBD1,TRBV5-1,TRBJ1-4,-,TGCGCCAGCAGCTGGGGACAGTTTGCAACTAATGAAAAACTGTTTTTT,CASSWGQFATNEKLFF
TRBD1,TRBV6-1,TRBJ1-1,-,TGTGCCAGCAGAGGACAGGGCTACACTGAAGCTTTCTTT,CASRGQGYTEAFF
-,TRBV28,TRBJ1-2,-,TGTGCCAGCAGTTCCGGACAGCCCTATGGCTACACCTTC,CASSSGQPYGYTF
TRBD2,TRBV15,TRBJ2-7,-,TGTGCCACCAGTCGAGCGGGAGTGGGCTACGAGCAGTACTTC,CATSRAGVGYEQYF
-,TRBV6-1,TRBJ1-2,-,TGTGCCAGCAGTGTTGCGGGTTTCGGCTACACCTTC,CASSVAGFGYTF
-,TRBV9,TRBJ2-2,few,TGTGCCAGCAGCGTAGGGACAACCGGGGAGCTGTTTTTT,CASSVGTTGELFF
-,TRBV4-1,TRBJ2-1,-,TGCGCCAGCAGCCAAGACCGTCCTACCTACAATGAGCAGTTCTTC,CASSQDRPTYNEQFF
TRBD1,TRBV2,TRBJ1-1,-,TGTGCCAGCAGAAGACAGGGGGCGTCGGTCACTGAAGCTTTCTTT,CASRRQGASVTEAFF
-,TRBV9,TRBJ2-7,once,TGTGCCAGCAGCCTGGGGGGAGTGGCCTACGAGCAGTACTTC,CASSLGGVAYEQYF
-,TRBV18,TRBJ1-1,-,TGTGCCAGCTCACCCTTGAAAACAGGAGCGAACACTGAAGCTTTCTTT,CASSPLKTGANTEAFF
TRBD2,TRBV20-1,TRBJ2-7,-,TGCAGTGCTAGAGCCGGGACTACGAAGTACTTC,CSARAGTTKYF
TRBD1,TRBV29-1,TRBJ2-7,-,TGCAGCGTTGAGGATGGGGACAGGGGGCGCGAGCAGTACTTC,CSVEDGDRGREQYF
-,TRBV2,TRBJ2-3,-,TGTGCCAGCAGTGATTATGCAGATACGCAGTATTTT,CASSDYADTQYF
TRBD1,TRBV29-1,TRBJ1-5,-,TGCAGCGCCGCGGACAGGGGAGGGGGTCAGCCCCAGCATTTT,CSAADRGGGQPQHF
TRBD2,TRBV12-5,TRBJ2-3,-,TGTGCTAGTGGTTTAAGACTAGCGGGAGGGCCGATGGGTGATACGCAGTATTTT,CASGLRLAGGPMGDTQYF
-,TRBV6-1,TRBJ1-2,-,TGTGCCAGCAGTGAAGGAAGACTGATGAAAGGCTACACCTTC,CASSEGRLMKGYTF
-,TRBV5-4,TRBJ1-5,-,TGTGCCAGCAGCCGCGGGGGCCGCGATCAGCCCCAGCATTTT,CASSRGGRDQPQHF
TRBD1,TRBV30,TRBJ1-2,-,TGTGCCTGGAGGGGGACAGGGGTTTGGGGTGGCTACACCTTC,CAWRGTGVWGGYTF
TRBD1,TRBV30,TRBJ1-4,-,TGTGCCTGGAGTGTAAACCTCAGGGGGTTGAATGAAAAACTGTTTTTT,CAWSVNLRGLNEKLFF
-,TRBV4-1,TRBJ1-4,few,TGCGCCAGCAGCCATCGAGGAGGGGCCACTAATGAAAAACTGTTTTTT,CASSHRGGATNEKLFF
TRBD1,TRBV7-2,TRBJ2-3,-,TGTGCCAGCAGCAAGGGGGCCGATACGCAGTATTTT,CASSKGADTQYF
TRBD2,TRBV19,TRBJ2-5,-,TGTGCCAGTAGTATAGCTGGCGGGAGGGCCCAGGAGACCCAGTACTTC,CASSIAGGRAQETQYF
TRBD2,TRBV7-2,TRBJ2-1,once,TGTGCCAGCAGTAGCGGGATGGGGCAGTTCTTC,CASSSGMGQFF
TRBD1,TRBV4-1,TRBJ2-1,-,TGCGCCAGCAGCCACGGAACAGGGGGCTTCAATGAGCAGTTCTTC,CASSHGTGGFNEQFF
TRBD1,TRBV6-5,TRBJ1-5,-,TGTGCCAGCAGTTACTCCAGGGGGAGCGAACAGCCCCAGCATTTT,CASSYSRGSEQPQHF
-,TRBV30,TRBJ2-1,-,TGTGCCTGGAACCGCCCGAGCGGTTTGGCCTACAATGAGCAGTTCTTC,CAWNRPSGLAYNEQFF
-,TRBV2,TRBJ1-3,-,TGTGCCAGCAGTGAGGCCCAGGGGAACACCATATATTTT,CASSEAQGNTIYF
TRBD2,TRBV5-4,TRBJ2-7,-,TGTGCCAGCTTCGAGCGGGAGGAAATTTACGAGCAGTACTTC,CASFEREEIYEQYF
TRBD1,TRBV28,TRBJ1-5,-,TGTGCCAGCAGTTTATCACGGGACAGACCAAATCAGCCCCAGCATTTT,CASSLSRDRPNQPQHF
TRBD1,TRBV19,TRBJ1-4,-,TGTGCCAGTAGTTTGGGACAGGCAACTAATGAAAAACTGTTTTTT,CASSLGQATNEKLFF
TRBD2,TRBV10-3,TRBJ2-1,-,TGTGCCATCAGTCCTCTGCGGGAGGATGCCTACAATGAGCAGTTCTTC,CAISPLREDAYNEQFF
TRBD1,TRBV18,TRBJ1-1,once,TGTGCCAGCCCCTGGAGGAGGGGGCCGTCTGAAGCTTTCTTT,CASPWRRGPSEAFF
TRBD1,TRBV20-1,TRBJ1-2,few,TGCAGCGGGACAGGGGAATGGGGCTACACCTTC,CSGTGEWGYTF
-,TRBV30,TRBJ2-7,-,TGTGCCTGGAGTTTTAGTTCCGACGAGCAGTACTTC,CAWSFSSDEQYF